These 15 T cell receptor beta chains share one sample of origin, sequenced in a study of shared clonotypes between healthy human individuals. Libraries were prepared by immunoSEQ multiplex PCR; TCRdb keeps only in-frame clonotypes and omits some of them. This repertoire shows about 1.5 million clones, under 99% found once; its top ten account for around 0.45%. Sequenced material: naive CD4+ T cells sorted from blood. Subset here: CD45RA+ positively selected. The receptors originated from a man aged 30 to 39 in good health.

This clone was recorded once. This chain joins TRBV12-5 and TRBJ1-5; 11 bases agree with TRBD1. The CDR3 runs 17 residues. The junction had 7 bases not matched to a gene; V was cut back by 1 base and J by 5 bases. Germline V gene lookup returns CDR1 LGHNT and CDR2 FRNRAP. CDR3 residues: CASGLADRGQGDQPQHF. Written as DNA, the CDR3 is TGTGCTAGTGGTTTGGCAGACCGGGGACAGGGGGATCAGCCCCAGCATTTT.

V and J are TRBV7-9 and TRBJ2-5; 12 nucleotides agree with TRBD2. J lost 4 bases, V lost 2 bases, and 11 bases had no gene match. Germline V gives CDR1 SEHNR, CDR2 FQNEAQ (reference sequence). The CDR3 contains 18 residues. The CDR3 spells CASSLPWAASGRGETQYF. In DNA form, the CDR3 reads TGTGCCAGCAGCTTACCGTGGGCGGCTAGCGGGAGGGGAGAGACCCAGTACTTC.

The chain uses TRBV4-1 and TRBJ2-3, with no clear D. The V end was cut by 1 base, the J end by 2 bases, with 7 bases between. The CDR3 consists of 14 residues. The V gene's germline CDR1 is MGHRA and CDR2 YSYEKL. CDR3 nucleotides: TGCGCCAGCAGCCAAGCCCCCTCCACAGATACGCAGTATTTT. Translation: CASSQAPSTDTQYF.

This CDR3 is CASSEAQARDNEQFF. The CDR3 region has the DNA TGTGCCAGCAGTGAAGCGCAGGCCCGGGACAATGAGCAGTTCTTC. The chain uses TRBV6-1 and TRBJ2-1; D not resolved. The CDR3 consists of 15 residues. CDR1 is MNHNS, CDR2 SASEGT, per germline. V lost 0 bases, J lost 5 bases, and 11 bases lay in between.

V gene TRBV2 combines with J gene TRBJ2-3; D is uncertain. CDR3 length: 11 residues. The V gene lost 6 bases and the J gene lost 5 bases, with 6 bases spanning the gap. Germline V gene data show CDR1 as SNHLY and CDR2 as FYNNEI. Here the CDR3 DNA reads TGTGCCAGCAGGGAATTAGATACGCAGTATTTT. It encodes CASRELDTQYF. The full variable domain, in which reference TRBV2 and TRBJ2-3 provide the parts outside the CDR3, is EPEVTQTPSHQVTQMGQEVILRCVPISNHLYFYWYRQILGQKVEFLVSFYNNEISEKSEIFDDQFSVERPDGSNFTLKIRSTKLEDSAMYFCASRELDTQYFGPGTRLTVL.

DNA for the CDR3: TGCGCCAGCAGCCTCCAGAAATACCAAGAGACCCAGTACTTC. Translation: CASSLQKYQETQYF. The V gene is TRBV5-1, the J gene TRBJ2-5; D call uncertain. The CDR3 length is 14 residues. V was cut by 4 bases and J by 0 bases, with 10 bases left in between. Germline V lookup: CDR1 SGHRS, CDR2 YFSETQ. The full variable domain, completed using reference TRBV5-1 and TRBJ2-5, is KAGVTQTPRYLIKTRGQQVTLSCSPISGHRSVSWYQQTPGQGLQFLFEYFSETQRNKGNFPGRFSGRQFSNSRSEMNVSTLELGDSALYLCASSLQKYQETQYFGPGTRLLVL.

The CDR3 spells CASSLRMAGMGPGELFF. CDR3 coding DNA: TGTGCCAGCAGCCTAAGGATGGCGGGAATGGGGCCCGGGGAGCTGTTTTTT. The gene calls are TRBV11-2 and TRBJ2-2, with D possibly TRBD2 on 6 matching bases. The V end lost 5 bases, the J end lost 6 bases, and 22 bases lay between the germline ends. The CDR3 contains 17 residues. In germline, CDR1 is SGHAT, CDR2 FQNNGV. Full variable domain (missing parts from reference TRBV11-2 and TRBJ2-2): EAGVAQSPRYKIIEKRQSVAFWCNPISGHATLYWYQQILGQGPKLLIQFQNNGVVDDSQLPKDRFSAERLKGVDSTLKIQPAKLEDSAVYLCASSLRMAGMGPGELFFGEGSRLTVL.

With regard to this clone: The same CDR3 also results from other DNA sequences found in this sample. The chain links TRBV28 to TRBJ1-2; D uncertain. The germline V and J ends were trimmed by 2 bases and 5 bases, with 6 bases remaining between them. CDR3 length: 12 residues. CDR1 is MDHEN and CDR2 is SYDVKM in the germline V gene. Written as DNA, the CDR3 is TGTGCCAGCAGTTTACGGGGTTATGGCTACACCTTC. This translates into CASSLRGYGYTF.

The genes are TRBV6-6 and TRBJ2-2; D gene ambiguous. Looked up from germline, CDR1 is MNHNY and CDR2 is SVGAGI (reference sequence). This CDR3 contains 15 residues. Trimming cost V 2 bases and J 2 bases, with 9 bases left between them. The CDR3 loop reads CASSYRLANTGELFF. The CDR3, as DNA: TGTGCCAGCAGTTACAGGCTCGCCAACACCGGGGAGCTGTTTTTT.

The rearrangement uses TRBV5-5 and TRBJ2-1, with TRBD2 identical over 11 bases. Germline V CDR1 and CDR2: SGHKS, YYEKEE (reference sequence). The V and J ends lost 2 bases and 11 bases, in that order; junction bases with no gene match: 6. This CDR3 has 14 residues. CDR3 in DNA: TGTGCCAGCAGCTTACTAGCGGGAGATCTGCAGCAGTTCTTC. This encodes CASSLLAGDLQQFF.

This chain joins TRBV5-4 and TRBJ2-1; TRBD2 matches 10 bases. V shed 1 base and J 0 bases; nucleotides not matched to a gene: 4. The CDR3 contains 17 residues. Germline V gene sequence: CDR1 SGHNT, CDR2 YYREEE (reference sequence). CDR3 coding DNA: TGTGCCAGCAGCTTGTCCGCTAGCGGGAGCTCCTACAATGAGCAGTTCTTC. Translation gives CASSLSASGSSYNEQFF.

The gene calls are TRBV11-2 and TRBJ1-2; D ambiguous. The germline CDR1 and CDR2 sequences are SGHAT and FQNNGV. The length of the CDR3 is 12 residues. Trimming took 5 bases from V and 4 from J, leaving 8 bases between them. The CDR3 protein is CASSPQSYGYTF. CDR3 sequence (DNA): TGTGCCAGCAGCCCCCAAAGCTATGGCTACACCTTC.

V usage is TRBV2 and J usage is TRBJ1-5, with D maybe TRBD1 (5 bases). This CDR3 has 15 residues. CDR1 SNHLY and CDR2 FYNNEI come from the germline V gene. V was shortened by 5 bases and J by 3 bases, with 14 bases between the two germline ends. CDR3 protein: CASSPDTLLNQPQHF. CDR3 bases: TGTGCCAGCAGTCCGGACACGCTCCTCAATCAGCCCCAGCATTTT.

This clone was found once. CDR3 in amino acids: CASRSSGTHSHPQHF. CDR3 in DNA: TGTGCCAGCAGGAGCTCCGGGACGCATTCCCATCCCCAGCATTTT. This chain connects TRBV6-5 to TRBJ1-5; a weak D match, TRBD1 (5 bases). The CDR3 is made up of 15 amino acids. Germline V gene sequence: CDR1 MNHEY, CDR2 SVGAGI. The V gene lost 6 bases and the J gene lost 10 bases, with 22 bases spanning the gap.

This clone was observed a single time. V gene TRBV27 combines with J gene TRBJ1-2; D perhaps matches TRBD1 (6 bases). The V and J ends lost 2 bases and 4 bases respectively, with 20 bases between them. The CDR3 has 17 amino acids. Per the germline V gene, CDR1 is MNHEY and CDR2 is SMNVEV (reference sequence). This CDR3 is CASSLIPLGQNTYGYTF. The CDR3 region has the DNA TGTGCCAGCAGTTTAATACCTCTCGGACAGAACACCTATGGCTACACCTTC.